This is a list of T cell receptor beta chains from one sample in a study of blood T cell repertoires in COVID-19. Generated by immunoSEQ multiplex PCR, the TCRdb table keeps only in-frame clones and is missing some. The repertoire holds 200,000 to 250,000 clones, with just over 85% as singletons. The sequenced material came from peripheral blood. The receptors were gathered from a man younger than 35 with active or convalescent COVID-19. Both conserved end residues are part of each CDR3. Each record gives: CDR3 length, J gene, V gene, D gene, clone size, CDR3 protein, CDR3 DNA. A D gene is named only where the DNA matches it firmly. Rows may omit the clone size; those that give it use once, few, many or a size class.

cdr3_length: 14; j_call: TRBJ2-7; v_call: TRBV5-1; d_call: .; clone_size: .; cdr3_aa: CASEPGEGSYEQYF; cdr3_nt: TGCGCCAGCGAGCCGGGAGAAGGGTCCTACGAGCAGTACTTC
cdr3_length: 15; j_call: TRBJ2-7; v_call: TRBV19; d_call: .; clone_size: .; cdr3_aa: CASSTTGPSYYEQYF; cdr3_nt: TGTGCCAGTAGTACCACCGGGCCTAGCTACTACGAGCAGTACTTC
cdr3_length: 16; j_call: TRBJ1-2; v_call: TRBV19; d_call: TRBD1; clone_size: .; cdr3_aa: CASSTLDTQGGHGYTF; cdr3_nt: TGTGCCAGTAGTACTCTGGACACTCAGGGGGGACATGGCTACACCTTC
cdr3_length: 13; j_call: TRBJ2-2; v_call: TRBV11-2; d_call: .; clone_size: .; cdr3_aa: CASSPPNTGELFF; cdr3_nt: TGTGCCAGCAGCCCTCCCAACACCGGGGAGCTGTTTTTT
cdr3_length: 15; j_call: TRBJ2-2; v_call: TRBV7-6; d_call: .; clone_size: .; cdr3_aa: CASSRSGVNTGELFF; cdr3_nt: TGTGCCAGCAGCCGCAGTGGAGTCAACACCGGGGAGCTGTTTTTT
cdr3_length: 13; j_call: TRBJ2-4; v_call: TRBV3-1/TRBV3-2; d_call: TRBD2; clone_size: .; cdr3_aa: CASSQEGGRIQYF; cdr3_nt: TGTGCCAGCAGCCAAGAGGGGGGGAGGATTCAGTACTTC
cdr3_length: 17; j_call: TRBJ1-3; v_call: TRBV9; d_call: .; clone_size: .; cdr3_aa: CASSVSPAVSSGNTIYF; cdr3_nt: TGTGCCAGCAGCGTTTCCCCGGCGGTCAGCTCTGGAAACACCATATATTTT
cdr3_length: 15; j_call: TRBJ1-2; v_call: TRBV5-4; d_call: .; clone_size: .; cdr3_aa: CASQRGGEASRSYTF; cdr3_nt: TGTGCCAGCCAAAGGGGGGGGGAGGCTTCTAGGAGCTACACCTTC
cdr3_length: 13; j_call: TRBJ1-5; v_call: TRBV10-3; d_call: TRBD1; clone_size: .; cdr3_aa: CATQGATGQPQHF; cdr3_nt: TGTGCCACCCAGGGGGCGACGGGTCAGCCCCAGCATTTT
cdr3_length: 15; j_call: TRBJ2-3; v_call: TRBV28; d_call: .; clone_size: .; cdr3_aa: CASSPAAVSTDTQYF; cdr3_nt: TGTGCCAGCAGTCCCGCAGCGGTGAGCACAGATACGCAGTATTTT
cdr3_length: 15; j_call: TRBJ2-7; v_call: TRBV30; d_call: .; clone_size: .; cdr3_aa: CAWSVLGDNSYEQYF; cdr3_nt: TGTGCCTGGAGTGTACTAGGGGACAACTCCTACGAGCAGTACTTC
cdr3_length: 18; j_call: TRBJ1-1; v_call: TRBV10-3; d_call: TRBD1; clone_size: few; cdr3_aa: CAISDLGAQGAMNTEAFF; cdr3_nt: TGTGCCATCAGTGACTTAGGGGCTCAGGGGGCTATGAACACTGAAGCTTTCTTT
cdr3_length: 13; j_call: TRBJ2-4; v_call: TRBV19; d_call: .; clone_size: .; cdr3_aa: CASSIQGQNIQYF; cdr3_nt: TGTGCCAGTAGTATACAGGGCCAAAACATTCAGTACTTC
cdr3_length: 13; j_call: TRBJ2-7; v_call: TRBV6-6; d_call: .; clone_size: .; cdr3_aa: CASSRHAGGEQYF; cdr3_nt: TGTGCCAGCAGTCGACACGCAGGAGGAGAGCAGTACTTC
cdr3_length: 16; j_call: TRBJ2-5; v_call: TRBV11-2; d_call: TRBD2; clone_size: .; cdr3_aa: CASSRLLAEGGETQYF; cdr3_nt: TGTGCCAGCAGCCGGCTCCTAGCGGAGGGCGGAGAGACCCAGTACTTC
cdr3_length: 14; j_call: TRBJ2-3; v_call: TRBV7-2; d_call: .; clone_size: .; cdr3_aa: CASSLTRGPDTQYF; cdr3_nt: TGTGCCAGCAGCTTGACTAGGGGCCCAGATACGCAGTATTTT
cdr3_length: 14; j_call: TRBJ1-4; v_call: TRBV7-9; d_call: .; clone_size: .; cdr3_aa: CASSSGVTNEKLFF; cdr3_nt: TGTGCCAGCAGCTCAGGGGTAACTAATGAAAAACTGTTTTTT
cdr3_length: 15; j_call: TRBJ2-7; v_call: TRBV7-9; d_call: TRBD1; clone_size: .; cdr3_aa: CTSSYGTGGWYEQYF; cdr3_nt: TGTACCAGCAGTTATGGGACAGGGGGCTGGTACGAGCAGTACTTC
cdr3_length: 14; j_call: TRBJ2-3; v_call: TRBV5-1; d_call: .; clone_size: .; cdr3_aa: CASSLFAASDTQYF; cdr3_nt: TGCGCCAGCAGCTTGTTCGCAGCGTCAGATACGCAGTATTTT
cdr3_length: 12; j_call: TRBJ2-7; v_call: TRBV30; d_call: TRBD1; clone_size: .; cdr3_aa: CAWGQGLYEQYF; cdr3_nt: TGTGCCTGGGGACAGGGGCTCTACGAGCAGTACTTC
cdr3_length: 14; j_call: TRBJ1-6; v_call: TRBV27; d_call: .; clone_size: .; cdr3_aa: CASSFDLRVSPLHF; cdr3_nt: TGTGCCAGCAGTTTCGATTTGCGAGTTTCACCCCTCCACTTT
cdr3_length: 13; j_call: TRBJ2-6; v_call: TRBV3-1/TRBV3-2; d_call: .; clone_size: .; cdr3_aa: CASSQTPRLRLLF; cdr3_nt: TGTGCCAGCAGCCAAACTCCCCGACTTCGTCTTCTTTTC
cdr3_length: 14; j_call: TRBJ1-2; v_call: TRBV28; d_call: .; clone_size: .; cdr3_aa: CASSYRQAYEGYTF; cdr3_nt: TGTGCCAGCAGTTACAGACAGGCTTATGAAGGCTACACCTTC
cdr3_length: 14; j_call: TRBJ2-5; v_call: TRBV6-1; d_call: TRBD1; clone_size: .; cdr3_aa: CASSEDRAKETQYF; cdr3_nt: TGTGCCAGCAGTGAGGACAGGGCCAAAGAGACCCAGTACTTC
cdr3_length: 15; j_call: TRBJ1-4; v_call: TRBV7-9; d_call: .; clone_size: .; cdr3_aa: CASSSSAGLREKLFF; cdr3_nt: TGTGCCAGCAGCTCCTCGGCAGGGTTGAGGGAAAAACTGTTTTTT
cdr3_length: 15; j_call: TRBJ1-2; v_call: TRBV5-6; d_call: TRBD1; clone_size: .; cdr3_aa: CASSLGDRGFYGYTF; cdr3_nt: TGTGCCAGCAGCTTGGGGGACAGGGGATTCTATGGCTACACCTTC
cdr3_length: 14; j_call: TRBJ2-2; v_call: TRBV28; d_call: .; clone_size: many; cdr3_aa: CASSLRGYTGELFF; cdr3_nt: TGTGCCAGCAGTTTACGGGGGTACACCGGGGAGCTGTTTTTT
cdr3_length: 14; j_call: TRBJ2-4; v_call: TRBV7-2; d_call: .; clone_size: .; cdr3_aa: CASSPLTGSYIQYF; cdr3_nt: TGTGCCAGCAGCCCCTTGACGGGGTCGTACATTCAGTACTTC
cdr3_length: 16; j_call: TRBJ2-5; v_call: TRBV11-1; d_call: .; clone_size: .; cdr3_aa: CASSLAEDMYQETQYF; cdr3_nt: TGTGCCAGCAGCTTAGCAGAAGACATGTACCAAGAGACCCAGTACTTC
cdr3_length: 20; j_call: TRBJ2-1; v_call: TRBV28; d_call: TRBD1; clone_size: once; cdr3_aa: CASINTAGNRGRFSYNEQFF; cdr3_nt: TGTGCCAGCATCAACACGGCCGGTAACAGGGGTCGGTTCTCCTACAATGAGCAGTTCTTC
cdr3_length: 11; j_call: TRBJ1-1; v_call: TRBV2; d_call: .; clone_size: few; cdr3_aa: CAGGVNTEAFF; cdr3_nt: TGTGCCGGCGGAGTGAACACTGAAGCTTTCTTT
cdr3_length: 12; j_call: TRBJ2-1; v_call: TRBV5-4; d_call: .; clone_size: .; cdr3_aa: CASSIPGGEQFF; cdr3_nt: TGTGCCAGCAGCATTCCCGGGGGTGAGCAGTTCTTC
cdr3_length: 14; j_call: TRBJ1-4; v_call: TRBV9; d_call: .; clone_size: .; cdr3_aa: CASSVEGINEKLFF; cdr3_nt: TGTGCCAGCAGCGTAGAGGGGATTAATGAAAAACTGTTTTTT
cdr3_length: 15; j_call: TRBJ2-2; v_call: TRBV13; d_call: .; clone_size: .; cdr3_aa: CASFKTRGNTGELFF; cdr3_nt: TGTGCCAGCTTCAAAACCAGGGGAAACACCGGGGAGCTGTTTTTT
cdr3_length: 13; j_call: TRBJ2-5; v_call: TRBV10-3; d_call: TRBD2; clone_size: .; cdr3_aa: CARETSGQETQYF; cdr3_nt: TGTGCCAGAGAGACTAGCGGGCAAGAGACCCAGTACTTC
cdr3_length: 18; j_call: TRBJ2-3; v_call: TRBV30; d_call: .; clone_size: .; cdr3_aa: CAWSVWGPIRGGTDTQYF; cdr3_nt: TGTGCCTGGAGTGTCTGGGGGCCGATTCGCGGTGGCACAGATACGCAGTATTTT
cdr3_length: 14; j_call: TRBJ2-1; v_call: TRBV6-5; d_call: .; clone_size: .; cdr3_aa: CASIGTSSYNEQFF; cdr3_nt: TGTGCCAGCATAGGTACTAGCTCCTACAATGAGCAGTTCTTC
cdr3_length: 14; j_call: TRBJ1-6; v_call: TRBV9; d_call: .; clone_size: .; cdr3_aa: CASSDGQRNSPLHF; cdr3_nt: TGTGCCAGCAGCGACGGACAGAGGAATTCACCCCTCCACTTT
cdr3_length: 15; j_call: TRBJ2-6; v_call: TRBV15; d_call: .; clone_size: .; cdr3_aa: CATSRDLIGANVLTF; cdr3_nt: TGTGCCACCAGCAGAGATCTTATTGGGGCCAACGTCCTGACTTTC
cdr3_length: 15; j_call: TRBJ1-2; v_call: TRBV11-2; d_call: .; clone_size: .; cdr3_aa: CASSLGETASDGYTF; cdr3_nt: TGTGCCAGCAGCTTAGGAGAGACAGCTTCTGATGGCTACACCTTC
cdr3_length: 15; j_call: TRBJ1-5; v_call: TRBV6-5; d_call: .; clone_size: .; cdr3_aa: CASSTQDNSNQPQHF; cdr3_nt: TGTGCCAGCAGTACCCAGGACAATAGCAATCAGCCCCAGCATTTT
cdr3_length: 15; j_call: TRBJ2-7; v_call: TRBV7-2; d_call: TRBD2; clone_size: .; cdr3_aa: CASSLTAGGPYEQYF; cdr3_nt: TGTGCCAGCAGCTTAACAGCGGGAGGGCCTTACGAGCAGTACTTC
cdr3_length: 16; j_call: TRBJ2-5; v_call: TRBV15; d_call: TRBD1; clone_size: .; cdr3_aa: CATSRDQDRGQETQYF; cdr3_nt: TGTGCCACCAGCAGAGATCAGGACAGGGGACAAGAGACCCAGTACTTC
cdr3_length: 12; j_call: TRBJ2-7; v_call: TRBV12-3/TRBV12-4; d_call: .; clone_size: .; cdr3_aa: CASRQGYYEQYF; cdr3_nt: TGTGCCAGCAGACAGGGTTACTACGAGCAGTACTTC
cdr3_length: 17; j_call: TRBJ2-5; v_call: TRBV7-2; d_call: TRBD2; clone_size: .; cdr3_aa: CASSPGPGLETPETQYF; cdr3_nt: TGTGCCAGCAGCCCAGGGCCGGGACTAGAGACCCCCGAGACCCAGTACTTC
cdr3_length: 14; j_call: TRBJ2-7; v_call: TRBV27; d_call: TRBD2; clone_size: once; cdr3_aa: CASSYSGGTYEQYF; cdr3_nt: TGTGCCAGCAGTTATAGCGGGGGAACCTACGAGCAGTACTTC
cdr3_length: 12; j_call: TRBJ1-1; v_call: TRBV6-6; d_call: .; clone_size: .; cdr3_aa: CASAQGNTEAFF; cdr3_nt: TGTGCCAGCGCACAGGGGAACACTGAAGCTTTCTTT
cdr3_length: 13; j_call: TRBJ1-2; v_call: TRBV5-1; d_call: TRBD1; clone_size: .; cdr3_aa: CASSSGQVYGYTF; cdr3_nt: TGCGCCAGCAGCTCGGGACAGGTCTATGGCTACACCTTC
cdr3_length: 17; j_call: TRBJ1-5; v_call: TRBV7-2; d_call: TRBD1; clone_size: .; cdr3_aa: CASSQQGASYSNQPQHF; cdr3_nt: TGTGCCAGCAGCCAACAGGGGGCGAGTTATAGCAATCAGCCCCAGCATTTT
cdr3_length: 15; j_call: TRBJ2-7; v_call: TRBV5-1; d_call: TRBD2; clone_size: .; cdr3_aa: CASSDGTSVSYEQYF; cdr3_nt: TGCGCCAGCAGCGACGGGACTAGCGTCTCCTACGAGCAGTACTTC
cdr3_length: 14; j_call: TRBJ1-1; v_call: TRBV2; d_call: .; clone_size: once; cdr3_aa: CASSGIAGNTEAFF; cdr3_nt: TGTGCCAGCAGCGGGATTGCTGGGAACACTGAAGCTTTCTTT
cdr3_length: 13; j_call: TRBJ1-1; v_call: TRBV7-9; d_call: .; clone_size: .; cdr3_aa: CASSFGLIAEAFF; cdr3_nt: TGTGCCAGCAGCTTTGGACTTATCGCTGAAGCTTTCTTT
cdr3_length: 17; j_call: TRBJ2-7; v_call: TRBV19; d_call: TRBD1; clone_size: .; cdr3_aa: CASSIGLDRVKNYEQYF; cdr3_nt: TGTGCCAGTAGTATCGGTTTGGACAGGGTAAAAAACTACGAGCAGTACTTC